Below are 32 T cell receptor beta chains sequenced from a single sample in a study of T cells after yellow fever vaccination. A single record per CDR3 protein comes from TCRdb applying MiXCR to the 5' RACE reads. This table has nearly 300,000 distinct CDR3 sequences, around 8.6% appearing once. Sequences were derived from CD4+ T cells sorted from PBMCs, sampled 5 days after the yellow fever booster vaccination. The receptors here all came from a man between 18 and 35 years old who received the YFV17D yellow fever vaccine.

The V and J genes are TRBV5-1 and TRBJ2-7; TRBD1 agrees at 9 bases. Germline CDR1 and CDR2: SGHRS and YFSETQ. This CDR3 has 16 amino acids. The ends lost 4 bases at V and 6 bases at J; junction bases unmatched: 14. CDR3 loop: CASSGEWTGVSGEQYF. CDR3 nucleotides: TGCGCCAGCAGCGGGGAGTGGACAGGGGTGAGCGGCGAGCAGTACTTC. The variable domain in full, completed from reference TRBV5-1 and TRBJ2-7, reads KAGVTQTPRYLIKTRGQQVTLSCSPISGHRSVSWYQQTPGQGLQFLFEYFSETQRNKGNFPGRFSGRQFSNSRSEMNVSTLELGDSALYLCASSGEWTGVSGEQYFGPGTRLTVT.

This chain connects TRBV12-3 or TRBV12-4 to TRBJ2-7; D remains ambiguous. This CDR3 spans 14 amino acids. The V and J ends lost 1 base and 4 bases respectively, with 11 bases between them. DNA for the CDR3: TGTGCCAGCAGTTTAGGTAATGGGGAATACGAGCAGTACTTC. Its translation: CASSLGNGEYEQYF.

This clonotype was found a few times. The rearrangement joins TRBV11-1 to TRBJ2-1; 9 bases fit TRBD1. The germline V gene encodes CDR1 SGHAT and CDR2 FQDESV (reference sequence). The CDR3 runs 16 residues. J gave up 8 bases and V 4 bases, and 12 bases lay outside the gene matches. The CDR3 DNA reads TGTGCCAGCAGCTCAAGAACAGGGGGCTTTTTGGATGAGCAGTTCTTC. Its translation is CASSSRTGGFLDEQFF.

This clonotype was counted ten times or more. The J gene is TRBJ1-3, the V gene TRBV12-3 or TRBV12-4; D not certain. This CDR3 has 13 residues. The V end lost 7 bases, the J end lost 0 bases, and 7 bases lay between the germline ends. The CDR3 nucleotides read TGTGCCAGCACCTTCCTCTCTGGAAACACCATATATTTT. It specifies CASTFLSGNTIYF.

In this sample, this clonotype turned up a few times. The chain's CDR3 is CASSLAFGETTEAFF. The CDR3 DNA sequence: TGCGCCAGCAGCTTGGCCTTCGGGGAGACCACTGAAGCTTTCTTT. This chain joins TRBV5-1 and TRBJ1-1; no clear D gene. Looked up from germline, CDR1 is SGHRS and CDR2 is YFSETQ. The length of the CDR3 is 15 residues. The V and J ends lost 0 bases and 4 bases respectively, with 13 bases between them.

V gene TRBV18 combines with J gene TRBJ2-6; D remains unclear. CDR3 length equals 15 residues. Trimming removed 2 bases from V and 0 bases from J, with 5 bases in between. Per the germline V gene, CDR1 is KGHSH and CDR2 is LQKENI. The CDR3 loop is CASSPSNSGANVLTF. CDR3 nucleotides: TGTGCCAGCTCACCATCAAACTCTGGGGCCAACGTCCTGACTTTC.

V usage is TRBV7-9 and J usage is TRBJ1-4; TRBD1 matches at 7 bases. CDR3 length: 14 amino acids. V dropped 11 bases and J dropped 8; count of bases not matched to a gene: 14. Per germline, CDR1 SEHNR and CDR2 FQNEAQ (reference sequence). As DNA, the CDR3 is TGTGCCGTCCCTCGGGGGGACAGTCGGGAAAAACTGTTTTTT. This codes for CAVPRGDSREKLFF.

The chain combines TRBV5-1 with TRBJ1-2; D is unresolved. The ends were cut back, 5 bases at V and 0 bases at J, with 14 bases in the middle. CDR3 length: 15 amino acids. The germline V gene has CDR1 SGHRS and CDR2 YFSETQ. The CDR3, as DNA: TGCGCCAGCAGGTCCCGAGGCCAAGCTAACTATGGCTACACCTTC. Protein sequence: CASRSRGQANYGYTF.

This clonotype was seen repeatedly, ten times or more. The rearrangement links TRBV28 to TRBJ2-5; 8 positions match TRBD1. V dropped 5 bases and J dropped 9; count of bases not matched to a gene: 11. CDR1 and CDR2 (germline): MDHEN, SYDVKM. This CDR3 is 14 amino acids long. CDR3 residues: CASSKTGAESAQYF. CDR3 DNA sequence: TGTGCCAGCAGTAAGACAGGGGCGGAGTCGGCCCAGTACTTC.

The J gene is TRBJ1-2, the V gene TRBV4-1; D gene unclear. CDR1 and CDR2 (germline): MGHRA, YSYEKL. Deletions cut 2 bases from V and 2 bases from J, with 15 bases between. This CDR3 spans 16 amino acids. The DNA for the CDR3 is TGCGCCAGCAGCCAATACTTTACGGACGCGAACTATGGCTACACCTTC. Amino acids: CASSQYFTDANYGYTF.

The sample holds a few counts of this clonotype. The chain uses TRBV29-1 and TRBJ1-2; 8 nucleotides match TRBD1. The CDR3 loop spans 12 amino acids. The ends lost 7 bases at V and 3 bases at J; junction bases unmatched: 4. Germline CDR1 is SQVTM and CDR2 is ANQGSEA. The CDR3 DNA sequence: TGCAGCGGTGGACAGGGCGACTATGGCTACACCTTC. Translated, it gives CSGGQGDYGYTF. Supplemented by reference TRBV29-1 and TRBJ1-2, the full variable domain reads SAVISQKPSRDICQRGTSLTIQCQVDSQVTMMFWYRQQPGQSLTLIATANQGSEATYESGFVIDKFPISRPNLTFSTLTVSNMSPEDSSIYLCSGGQGDYGYTFGSGTRLTVV.

The J gene is TRBJ1-3, the V gene TRBV7-9, with D uncertain. Germline CDR1 and CDR2: SEHNR and FQNEAQ (reference sequence). This CDR3 has 13 amino acids. The germline V and J ends were trimmed by 3 bases and 4 bases, with 7 bases remaining between them. The CDR3 coding sequence is TGTGCCAGCAGCTTGTCCAGGGGAAACACCATATATTTT. Translation gives CASSLSRGNTIYF.

This clonotype was seen only a few times. The chain employs TRBV10-3 and TRBJ1-1; D gene uncertain. CDR1 and CDR2 from the germline V gene are ENHRY and SYGVKD. CDR3 length: 14 amino acids. Trimming pared 0 bases from V and 11 bases from J, leaving 16 bases between. DNA for the CDR3: TGTGCCATCAGTGAGTCGACCGGGCAGAACAACGCTTTCTTT. Translation: CAISESTGQNNAFF.

This clonotype was counted only a few times. J is TRBJ2-3 and V is TRBV4-2; 7 nucleotides line up with TRBD2. The CDR3 runs to 17 residues. Germline assignment: CDR1 LGHNA and CDR2 YNFKEQ. The V segment lost 2 bases and the J segment 4 bases; nucleotides outside the gene matches: 12. The CDR3 protein is CASSQISGTSEADTQYF. CDR3 DNA sequence: TGTGCCAGCAGCCAAATTTCGGGAACTAGCGAGGCAGATACGCAGTATTTT.

This clonotype was counted only a few times. The chain uses TRBV20-1 and TRBJ1-1; D ambiguous. CDR1 is DFQATT and CDR2 is SNEGSKA in the germline V gene (reference sequence). Trimming removed 0 bases at V and 4 bases at J, with 18 bases between. The CDR3 runs 16 residues. CDR3 bases: TGCAGTGCTAGAGATCAGGTTCGGGCCGGAACCACTGAAGCTTTCTTT. Translation: CSARDQVRAGTTEAFF.

The chain has TRBV9 and TRBJ2-3; D is perhaps TRBD2 (6 bases). The ends were cut back, 1 base at V and 4 bases at J, with 13 bases in the middle. From germline, CDR1 is SGDLS and CDR2 YYNGEE. The CDR3 runs 15 residues. The CDR3 sequence is CASSVKEGSPDTQYF. The CDR3 DNA sequence: TGTGCCAGCAGCGTAAAGGAGGGTAGTCCAGATACGCAGTATTTT.

This clonotype showed up many times. The chain has TRBV7-2 and TRBJ2-3; D unresolved. The germline V and J ends were trimmed by 2 bases and 3 bases, with 9 bases remaining between them. The CDR3 is 14 amino acids. Per the germline V gene, CDR1 is SGHTA and CDR2 is FQGNSA. The CDR3 nucleotides are TGTGCCAGCAGCTTACGGGCTAGGACAGATACGCAGTATTTT. This translates into CASSLRARTDTQYF. The entire variable domain, with the rest obtained from reference TRBV7-2 and TRBJ2-3, is as follows: GAGVSQSPSNKVTEKGKDVELRCDPISGHTALYWYRQSLGQGLEFLIYFQGNSAPDKSGLPSDRFSAERTGGSVSTLTIQRTQQEDSAVYLCASSLRARTDTQYFGPGTRLTVL.

This clonotype was seen more than once but under ten times. CDR3 DNA: TGTGCCAGCAGTTCTAGACAGCTACTAATGAACACTGAAGCTTTCTTT. Its protein product is CASSSRQLLMNTEAFF. The V gene is TRBV6-5, the J gene TRBJ1-1, with a possible D match to TRBD1 (5 bases). The germline CDR1 and CDR2 sequences are MNHEY and SVGAGI. V was shortened by 4 bases and J by 0 bases, with 15 bases between the two germline ends. CDR3 length: 16 amino acids.

V gene TRBV15 combines with J gene TRBJ2-1, with D unresolved. Germline CDR1 reads LNHNV; CDR2 reads YYDKDF (reference sequence). Deletions cut 3 bases from V and 6 bases from J, with 12 bases between. The CDR3 totals 14 residues. CDR3 sequence: CATSRSWVTNEQFF. CDR3 nucleotides: TGTGCCACCAGCAGGTCGTGGGTAACCAATGAGCAGTTCTTC.

This clonotype appeared a few times. This chain connects TRBV20-1 to TRBJ1-4; 8 nucleotides line up with TRBD1. With 2 bases clipped from V and 1 base from J, the junction kept 3 bases outside the gene matches. The CDR3 runs 15 residues. Germline V lookup: CDR1 DFQATT, CDR2 SNEGSKA (reference sequence). CDR3 sequence: CSARNGQGTNEKLFF. For the CDR3, the DNA is TGCAGTGCTAGAAACGGACAGGGAACTAATGAAAAACTGTTTTTT.

This clonotype was counted only a few times. The gene calls are TRBV18 and TRBJ1-6, with D unclear. Per germline, CDR1 KGHSH and CDR2 LQKENI. Trimming removed 4 bases from V and 7 bases from J, with 14 bases in between. The CDR3 spans 15 residues. The DNA of the CDR3 is TGTGCCAGCTCACTCTCACGGTCGGAGAATTCACCCCTCCACTTT. Protein: CASSLSRSENSPLHF.

This clonotype was seen at least ten times. V gene TRBV29-1 combines with J gene TRBJ1-5, with TRBD1 matching 10 bases. Germline V gene sequence: CDR1 SQVTM, CDR2 ANQGSEA. The CDR3 has 13 residues. The V segment lost 6 bases and the J segment 5 bases; nucleotides outside the gene matches: 4. The CDR3 loop is CSVSGTGDQPQHF. CDR3 nucleotides: TGCAGCGTATCCGGGACAGGGGATCAGCCCCAGCATTTT. The variable domain in full, completed from reference TRBV29-1 and TRBJ1-5, reads SAVISQKPSRDICQRGTSLTIQCQVDSQVTMMFWYRQQPGQSLTLIATANQGSEATYESGFVIDKFPISRPNLTFSTLTVSNMSPEDSSIYLCSVSGTGDQPQHFGDGTRLSIL.

The genes are TRBV18 and TRBJ2-7; 9 nucleotides match TRBD2. Germline lookup yields CDR1 KGHSH and CDR2 LQKENI. This CDR3 contains 14 residues. J gave up 2 bases and V 3 bases, and 2 bases lay outside the gene matches. CDR3 protein: CASSPQRGAYEQYF. CDR3 DNA: TGTGCCAGCTCACCCCAGCGGGGGGCCTACGAGCAGTACTTC.

This chain joins TRBV11-2 and TRBJ2-1; D perhaps matches TRBD2 (6 bases). Germline V gene sequence: CDR1 SGHAT, CDR2 FQNNGV. The CDR3 extends over 14 amino acids. The ends were cut back, 9 bases at V and 3 bases at J, with 15 bases in the middle. Written as DNA, the CDR3 is TGTGCCAGTAGTCGGGGGACGGTCTACAATGAGCAGTTCTTC. This sequence encodes CASSRGTVYNEQFF.

This clonotype was recorded many times. The chain uses TRBV7-8 and TRBJ2-2, with a possible D match to TRBD1 (6 bases). Germline V gene sequence: CDR1 SGHVS, CDR2 FQNEAQ. The length of the CDR3 is 15 residues. The CDR3 DNA sequence: TGTGCGCTATTTAGGGGGTTAGGGAACACCGGGGAGCTGTTTTTT. Its translation: CALFRGLGNTGELFF.

V and J are TRBV12-3 or TRBV12-4 and TRBJ2-7, with a tentative D call TRBD1 (6 bases). V was pared by 5 bases and J by 2 bases, with 13 bases between. The CDR3 has 14 amino acids. The CDR3 region is CASSAGTQAYEQYF. CDR3 DNA: TGTGCCAGCAGTGCCGGGACACAAGCCTACGAGCAGTACTTC.

V is TRBV24-1 and J is TRBJ2-2, with D possibly called TRBD1 or TRBD2 (5 bases each). CDR3 length: 15 residues. Germline CDR1 and CDR2: KGHDR and SFDVKD. V was cut by 0 bases and J by 6 bases, with 10 bases left in between. CDR3 nucleotide sequence: TGTGCCACCAGTGATTTGGGGACGGGGTCCGGGGAGCTGTTTTTT. It translates to CATSDLGTGSGELFF.

The genes are TRBV4-3 and TRBJ1-6; D gene unclear. Per the germline V gene, CDR1 is LGHNA and CDR2 is YSLEER. Trimming stripped 1 base from V and 12 bases from J, with 10 bases between. The CDR3 totals 13 residues. Written as DNA, the CDR3 is TGCGCCAGCAGCCAAGTGGGAGCGAGACCCCTCCACTTT. Its translation: CASSQVGARPLHF.

The sample holds many counts of this clonotype. The chain uses TRBV30 and TRBJ2-7; D gene uncertain. V lost 2 bases and J 2 bases, leaving 10 bases between the germline ends. Germline CDR1 GTSNPN, CDR2 SVGIG (reference sequence). The CDR3 length is 13 residues. This CDR3 is CAWSTGSTYEQYF. The CDR3 DNA reads as TGTGCCTGGAGTACGGGTTCTACCTACGAGCAGTACTTC.

J is TRBJ1-5 and V is TRBV4-2; D not certain. There are 15 residues in the CDR3. Germline V gene sequence: CDR1 LGHNA, CDR2 YNFKEQ. V lost 0 bases, J lost 4 bases, and 10 bases lay in between. The CDR3 reads CASSQDEEKNQPQHF. The DNA of the CDR3 is TGTGCCAGCAGCCAAGATGAGGAAAAAAATCAGCCCCAGCATTTT.

The chain is built from TRBV9 and TRBJ1-1, with D maybe TRBD1 (5 bases). The CDR3 runs to 15 residues. Germline V lookup: CDR1 SGDLS, CDR2 YYNGEE. V gave up 0 bases and J gave up 1 base, with 10 bases separating them. The CDR3: CASSVGGGTNTEAFF. CDR3 bases: TGTGCCAGCAGCGTAGGTGGGGGAACGAACACTGAAGCTTTCTTT.

The V and J genes are TRBV18 and TRBJ2-5, with a weak D call TRBD1 (6 bases). Germline values: CDR1 KGHSH, CDR2 LQKENI. Trimming pared 3 bases from V and 4 bases from J, leaving 15 bases between. The CDR3 length is 15 residues. CDR3 protein: CASSPPGAPPETQYF. The CDR3 region has the DNA TGTGCCAGCTCACCGCCAGGGGCTCCCCCAGAGACCCAGTACTTC.